This TCR beta chain is from a study of T cells in Graves' hyperthyroidism and ophthalmopathy. Germline V gives CDR1 SGDLS, CDR2 YYNGEE. The V end was cut by 4 bases, the J end by 5 bases, with 15 bases between. There are 14 residues in the CDR3. Recently diagnosed hyperthyroidism of less than 2 months' duration affected patients aged 18 to 65. Amplification targeted TCR beta CDR3 regions from RNA transcripts. RT-PCR in the first round (using the HTBI primer set) targeted the TCR CDR3. A single record per CDR3 protein comes from TCRdb applying MiXCR to the multiplex PCR reads. Among around 500,000 distinct CDR3 sequences listed, under 15% were seen once. Remarks on this clonotype: The antigen remains unidentified.

Study conclusions and caveats: The model's output predicted ophthalmopathy at a median of approximately 6.5 months prior to onset.

V usage is TRBV9 and J usage is TRBJ2-5, with a possible D match to TRBD2 (5 bases). Sequenced material: blood. The TCR originated in a woman aged 18-30 years with Graves' hyperthyroidism. The CDR3 loop reads CASSPTSSRETQYF. The CDR3 DNA is TGTGCCAGCAGCCCAACTAGTTCTCGGGAGACCCAGTACTTC.